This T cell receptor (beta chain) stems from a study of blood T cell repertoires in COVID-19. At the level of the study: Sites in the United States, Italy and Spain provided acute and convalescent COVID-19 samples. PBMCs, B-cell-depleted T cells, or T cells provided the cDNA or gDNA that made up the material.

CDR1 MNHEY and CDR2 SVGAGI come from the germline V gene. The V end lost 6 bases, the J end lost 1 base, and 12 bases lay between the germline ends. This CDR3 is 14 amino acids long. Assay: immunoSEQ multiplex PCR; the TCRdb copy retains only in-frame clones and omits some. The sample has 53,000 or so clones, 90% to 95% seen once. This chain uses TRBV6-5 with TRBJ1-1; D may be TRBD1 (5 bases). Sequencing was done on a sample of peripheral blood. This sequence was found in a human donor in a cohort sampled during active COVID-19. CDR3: CASSPGGKNTEAFF. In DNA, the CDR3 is TGTGCCAGCAGCCCCGGGGGGAAGAACACTGAAGCTTTCTTT.